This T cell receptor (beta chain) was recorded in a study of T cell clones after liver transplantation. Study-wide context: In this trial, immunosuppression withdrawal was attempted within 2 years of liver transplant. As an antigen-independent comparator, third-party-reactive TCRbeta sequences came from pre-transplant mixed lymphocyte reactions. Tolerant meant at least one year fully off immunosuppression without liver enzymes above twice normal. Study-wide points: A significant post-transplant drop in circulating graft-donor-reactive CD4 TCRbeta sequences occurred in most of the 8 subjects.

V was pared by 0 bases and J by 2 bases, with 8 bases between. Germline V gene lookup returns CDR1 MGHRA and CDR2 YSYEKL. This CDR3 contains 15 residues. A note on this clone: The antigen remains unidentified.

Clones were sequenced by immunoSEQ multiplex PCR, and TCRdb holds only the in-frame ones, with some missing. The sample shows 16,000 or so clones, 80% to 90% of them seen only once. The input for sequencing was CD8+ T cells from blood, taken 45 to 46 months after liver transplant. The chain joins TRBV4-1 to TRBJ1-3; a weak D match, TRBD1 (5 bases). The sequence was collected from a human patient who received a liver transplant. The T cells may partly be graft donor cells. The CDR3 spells CASSQDTGTGNTIYF. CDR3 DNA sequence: TGCGCCAGCAGCCAAGATACAGGAACTGGAAACACCATATATTTT.